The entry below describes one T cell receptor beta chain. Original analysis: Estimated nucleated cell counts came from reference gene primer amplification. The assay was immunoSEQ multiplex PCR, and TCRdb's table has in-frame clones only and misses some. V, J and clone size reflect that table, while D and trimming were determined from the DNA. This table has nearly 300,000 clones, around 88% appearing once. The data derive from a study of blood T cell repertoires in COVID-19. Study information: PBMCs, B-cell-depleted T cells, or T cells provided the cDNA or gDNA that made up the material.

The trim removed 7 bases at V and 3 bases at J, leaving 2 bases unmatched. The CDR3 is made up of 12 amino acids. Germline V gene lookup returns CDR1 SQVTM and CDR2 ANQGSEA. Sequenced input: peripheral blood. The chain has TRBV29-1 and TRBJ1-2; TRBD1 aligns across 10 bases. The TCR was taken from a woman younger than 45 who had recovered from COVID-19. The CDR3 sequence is CSAGTGDYGYTF. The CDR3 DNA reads TGCAGCGCTGGGACAGGGGACTATGGCTACACCTTC. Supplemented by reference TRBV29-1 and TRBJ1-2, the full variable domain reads SAVISQKPSRDICQRGTSLTIQCQVDSQVTMMFWYRQQPGQSLTLIATANQGSEATYESGFVIDKFPISRPNLTFSTLTVSNMSPEDSSIYLCSAGTGDYGYTFGSGTRLTVV.